The present T cell receptor beta chain was sequenced within a study of shared clonotypes between healthy human individuals. With respect to this clone: The antigen is not known.

Approximately 220 ng DNA, 30,000 to 35,000 T cell genomes, went into each sorted-subset replicate PCR. Method: immunoSEQ multiplex PCR; TCRdb's copy keeps in-frame clones and lacks some. The table records roughly 400,000 clones, 90% to 97% of them present only once. General observations from the study: When compared with the clonotypes that were shared by all four sorted-subset donors, the non-shared clonotypes turned out to have lower generation probabilities. The rarefaction results pointed to incomplete sorted-subset sequencing despite large depth.

This TCR was sampled from a man aged 25-45 years in good health. Sequencing used memory CD8+ T cells sorted from blood. This sample's subset: CD45RO+ cells pooled with CCR7-negative TemRA cells.

The CDR3 nucleotides read TGTGCCAGCAGCCTGCCCACAGGGGGAAATGAAAAACTGTTTTTT. Translation gives CASSLPTGGNEKLFF. The chain uses TRBV4-2 and TRBJ1-4, with 8 bases that match TRBD1. The CDR3 is made up of 15 amino acids. The V gene's germline CDR1 is LGHNA and CDR2 YNFKEQ. J lost 5 bases, V lost 4 bases, and 6 bases had no gene match.